This T cell receptor (beta chain) was recovered during a study of blood T cells in healthy people across ages. The CDR3 extends over 16 amino acids. V gave up 0 bases and J gave up 2 bases, with 14 bases separating them. Germline values: CDR1 DFQATT, CDR2 SNEGSKA (reference sequence). A second roughly 6 to 12 cycle PCR used barcoded and J-beta primers. In TCRdb, the 5' RACE reads were re-called with MiXCR into one record per CDR3 protein. The sample has some 1.1 million distinct CDR3 sequences, 35% to 45% seen once; the top ten hold less than 15%. The sequence was collected from a man between 18 and 35 years old in good health. The sample was blood. This chain connects TRBV20-1 to TRBJ2-1; D perhaps matches TRBD2 (6 bases). DNA of the CDR3: TGCAGTGCTAGAGATAATGGGGGGATTACCTACAATGAGCAGTTCTTC. Its protein product is CSARDNGGITYNEQFF.